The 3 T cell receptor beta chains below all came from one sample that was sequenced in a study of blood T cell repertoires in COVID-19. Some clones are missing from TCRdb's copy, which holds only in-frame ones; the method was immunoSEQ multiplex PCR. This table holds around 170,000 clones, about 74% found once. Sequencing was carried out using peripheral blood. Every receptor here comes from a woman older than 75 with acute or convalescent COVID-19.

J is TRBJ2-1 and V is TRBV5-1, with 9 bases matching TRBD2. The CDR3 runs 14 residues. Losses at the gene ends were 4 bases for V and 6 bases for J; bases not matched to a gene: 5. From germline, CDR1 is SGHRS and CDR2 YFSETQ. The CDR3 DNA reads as TGCGCCAGCAGCCTTAGCGGGAGTCTCAATGAGCAGTTCTTC. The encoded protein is CASSLSGSLNEQFF. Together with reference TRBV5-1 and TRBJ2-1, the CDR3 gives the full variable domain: KAGVTQTPRYLIKTRGQQVTLSCSPISGHRSVSWYQQTPGQGLQFLFEYFSETQRNKGNFPGRFSGRQFSNSRSEMNVSTLELGDSALYLCASSLSGSLNEQFFGPGTRLTVL.

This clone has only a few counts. CDR3 DNA: TGTGCCAGCAGCCATTTGGACAGGACCTTCTACGAGCAGTACTTC. It translates to CASSHLDRTFYEQYF. The V gene is TRBV14, the J gene TRBJ2-7; 7 nucleotides align to TRBD1. The CDR3 is 15 residues long. The germline CDR1 and CDR2 sequences are SGHDN and FVKESK. Unmatched junction bases numbered 8, after V lost 3 bases and J lost 3 bases.

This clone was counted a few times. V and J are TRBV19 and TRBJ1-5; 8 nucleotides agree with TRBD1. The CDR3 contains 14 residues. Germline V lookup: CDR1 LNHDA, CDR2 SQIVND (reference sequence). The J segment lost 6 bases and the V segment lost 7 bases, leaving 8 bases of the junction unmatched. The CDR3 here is CASNDRGSGQPQHF. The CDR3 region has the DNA TGTGCCAGTAACGACAGGGGATCAGGTCAGCCCCAGCATTTT.